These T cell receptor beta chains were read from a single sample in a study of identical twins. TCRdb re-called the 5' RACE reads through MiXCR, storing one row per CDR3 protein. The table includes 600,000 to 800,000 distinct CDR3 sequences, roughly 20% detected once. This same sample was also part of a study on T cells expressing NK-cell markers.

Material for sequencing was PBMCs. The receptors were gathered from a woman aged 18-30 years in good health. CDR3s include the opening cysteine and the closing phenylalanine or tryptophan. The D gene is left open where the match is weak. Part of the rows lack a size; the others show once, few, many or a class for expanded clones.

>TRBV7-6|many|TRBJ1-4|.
CASSPQATSNEKLFF
TGTGCCAGCAGCCCCCAGGCGACCTCTAATGAAAAACTGTTTTTT
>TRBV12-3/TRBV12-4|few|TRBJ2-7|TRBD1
CASSERARQGYEQYF
TGTGCCAGCAGTGAACGGGCGAGACAGGGGTACGAGCAGTACTTC
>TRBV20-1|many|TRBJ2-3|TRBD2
CSARPLRRGVGTQYF
TGCAGTGCTAGGCCGCTTCGGCGGGGGGTGGGTACGCAGTATTTT
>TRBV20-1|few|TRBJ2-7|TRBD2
CSASHPLAGVYEQYF
TGCAGTGCTAGCCACCCACTAGCGGGAGTGTACGAGCAGTACTTC
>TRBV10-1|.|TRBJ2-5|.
CASSDPGPGETQYF
TGCGCCAGCAGTGATCCAGGGCCGGGGGAGACCCAGTACTTC
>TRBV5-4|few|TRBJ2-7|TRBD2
CASSSHSGPAYEQYF
TGTGCCAGCAGCTCCCATAGCGGGCCTGCCTACGAGCAGTACTTC
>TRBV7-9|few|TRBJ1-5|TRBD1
CASSLVGGSYSNQPQHF
TGTGCCAGCAGCTTAGTAGGGGGCAGCTATAGCAATCAGCCCCAGCATTTT
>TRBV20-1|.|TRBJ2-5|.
CSARTAQETQYF
TGCAGTGCTAGGACAGCCCAAGAGACCCAGTACTTC
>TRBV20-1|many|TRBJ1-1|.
CSARGGGNTEAFF
TGCAGTGCTAGGGGGGGAGGGAACACTGAAGCTTTCTTT
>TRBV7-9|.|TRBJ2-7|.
CASSPPRGFYEQYF
TGTGCCAGCAGCCCCCCTCGGGGCTTCTACGAGCAGTACTTC
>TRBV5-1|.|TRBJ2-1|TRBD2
CASSPGLAGAASSYNEQFF
TGCGCCAGCAGCCCTGGACTAGCGGGAGCCGCCAGCTCCTACAATGAGCAGTTCTTC
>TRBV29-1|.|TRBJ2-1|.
CSVEEGADEQFF
TGCAGCGTTGAAGAGGGGGCAGATGAGCAGTTCTTC
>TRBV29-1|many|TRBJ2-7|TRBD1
CSVEGDRAYEQYF
TGCAGCGTTGAAGGGGACAGGGCCTACGAGCAGTACTTC
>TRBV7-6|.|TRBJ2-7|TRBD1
CASSRQTGQEDEQYF
TGTGCCAGCAGCCGCCAGACAGGGCAAGAGGACGAGCAGTACTTC
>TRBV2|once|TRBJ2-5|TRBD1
CASSGTGAKQETQYF
TGTGCCAGCAGTGGGACAGGGGCGAAGCAAGAGACCCAGTACTTC
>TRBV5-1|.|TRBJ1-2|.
CASSWKVGNYGYTF
TGCGCCAGCAGCTGGAAGGTGGGGAACTATGGCTACACCTTC